This T cell receptor (beta chain) was identified during a study of T cell repertoires in cytomegalovirus infection. Whole-study context: CMV infection and matching HLA type were both indicated by public TCR beta signatures.

CDR1 SQVTM and CDR2 ANQGSEA come from the germline V gene. This CDR3 region has 13 residues. The V gene end was trimmed by 5 bases and the J gene end by 1 base; junction bases not matched to a gene: 3. A single record per CDR3 protein comes from TCRdb applying MiXCR to the reads. The sample contains fewer than 700,000 distinct CDR3 sequences, about 24% of which appear only once. Concerning this clonotype: The antigen is unknown. One base away lies a much larger clone, so this may be a sequencing read error.

Regarding the study as a whole: Across the ex vivo response, the dominant clonotypes were HLA-C-restricted CMV-specific TCR beta clonotypes. Cumulative frequency of public TCR beta families picked out carriers of CMV plus the relevant HLA.

The sequence derives from a human donor in good health (CMV status not recorded). Some clones in this sample may be carry-over from other donors' samples. What was sequenced was CD8+ T cells from PBMCs. V usage is TRBV29-1 and J usage is TRBJ1-1; 8 bases are shared with TRBD1. The CDR3 coding sequence is TGCAGCGTTCCAGGACAGGGGAACACTGAAGCTTTCTTT. Amino acid sequence: CSVPGQGNTEAFF.